This record covers a single T cell receptor (beta chain). Its specificity is unknown. This record belongs to a study of brain T cells in children with intractable seizures. Measured with immunoSEQ multiplex PCR; TCRdb has only the in-frame clones, and not every one. The sample has 55,000 to 80,000 clones; 90% to 96% are singletons. Sequencing was limited to surgery cases with top T cell transcript signatures in brain tissue. At least one anti-epileptic drug was given before surgery. General study points: Clones missing pre-surgery may reflect undersampling of that blood sample.

Trimming shortened V by 3 bases and J by 2 bases, and 17 bases separated the two germline ends. CDR1 and CDR2 from the germline V gene are MDHEN and SYDVKM. The CDR3 is made up of 16 amino acids. The specimen was peripheral blood, collected at surgery. The sequence derives from a boy under three years old with focal cortical dysplasia and intractable seizures. The rearrangement links TRBV28 to TRBJ2-7; the D gene is possibly TRBD1 (6 bases). In nucleotides, the CDR3 is TGTGCCAGCAGTTTTACCCCGACAGGTTTCCCCTACGAGCAGTACTTC. This gives the protein CASSFTPTGFPYEQYF.